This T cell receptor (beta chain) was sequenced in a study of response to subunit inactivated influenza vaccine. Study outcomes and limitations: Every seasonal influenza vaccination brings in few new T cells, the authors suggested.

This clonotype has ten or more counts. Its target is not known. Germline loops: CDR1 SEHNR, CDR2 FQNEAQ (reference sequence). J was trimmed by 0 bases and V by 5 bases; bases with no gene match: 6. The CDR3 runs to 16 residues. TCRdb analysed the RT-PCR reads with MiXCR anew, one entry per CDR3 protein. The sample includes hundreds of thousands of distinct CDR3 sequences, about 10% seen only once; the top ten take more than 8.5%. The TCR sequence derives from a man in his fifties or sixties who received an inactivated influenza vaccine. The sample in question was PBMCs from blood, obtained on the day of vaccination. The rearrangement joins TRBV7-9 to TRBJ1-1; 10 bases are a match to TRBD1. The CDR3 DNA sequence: TGTGCCAGCAGCACACGGACAGGGGGATTGAACACTGAAGCTTTCTTT. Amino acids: CASSTRTGGLNTEAFF.